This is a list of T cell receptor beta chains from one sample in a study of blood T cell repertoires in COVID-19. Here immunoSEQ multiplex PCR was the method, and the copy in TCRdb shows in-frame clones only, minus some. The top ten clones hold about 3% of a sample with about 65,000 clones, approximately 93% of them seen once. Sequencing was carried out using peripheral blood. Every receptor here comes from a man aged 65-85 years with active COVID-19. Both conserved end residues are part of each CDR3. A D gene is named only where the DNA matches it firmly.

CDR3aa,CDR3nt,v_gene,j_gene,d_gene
CASSLVTGGELFF,TGTGCCAGCAGCTTGGTAACGGGCGGGGAGCTGTTTTTT,TRBV5-8,TRBJ2-2,.
CASSLRTGLASEETQYF,TGTGCCAGCAGCTTGCGGACAGGTTTGGCGAGTGAAGAGACCCAGTACTTC,TRBV5-8,TRBJ2-5,TRBD1
CSVEIAGMNTEAFF,TGCAGCGTTGAGATCGCCGGGATGAACACTGAAGCTTTCTTT,TRBV29-1,TRBJ1-1,.
CATSDRRTGLGTDTQYF,TGTGCCACCAGTGACCGCAGGACAGGGCTGGGCACAGATACGCAGTATTTT,TRBV24-1,TRBJ2-3,TRBD1
CASSLQSYNEQFF,TGTGCCAGCAGCTTACAGTCCTACAATGAGCAGTTCTTC,TRBV7-2,TRBJ2-1,.
CASGLADKLKGATQKGVYEQYF,TGTGCTAGTGGTTTGGCCGACAAGCTAAAAGGGGCGACGCAAAAAGGGGTCTACGAGCAGTACTTC,TRBV12-5,TRBJ2-7,.
CASSSGQNQPQHF,TGTGCCAGCTCATCCGGACAGAATCAGCCCCAGCATTTT,TRBV18,TRBJ1-5,.
CSGQGAAEAFF,TGCAGCGGACAGGGGGCCGCTGAAGCTTTCTTT,TRBV29-1,TRBJ1-1,TRBD1
CASRTGREKNSPLHF,TGTGCCAGCAGGACAGGGCGAGAAAAGAATTCACCCCTCCACTTT,TRBV2,TRBJ1-6,TRBD1
CASRTGVGELFF,TGTGCCAGCAGGACAGGGGTCGGGGAGCTGTTTTTT,TRBV27,TRBJ2-2,TRBD1
CASSPTQGGTDTQYF,TGTGCCAGCTCACCAACTCAGGGTGGCACAGATACGCAGTATTTT,TRBV18,TRBJ2-3,.